The rows below give T cell receptor beta chains drawn from one sample of a study of blood T cell repertoires in COVID-19. Clones were read by immunoSEQ multiplex PCR, and TCRdb kept only the in-frame ones, dropping some. Of some 130,000 clones in the sample, roughly nine tenths are singletons; the top ten hold about 3.5%. Sequencing used peripheral blood. These receptors originate from a man aged 45-65 years with active COVID-19. The CDR3 runs from the conserved cysteine through the conserved F or W. Each record gives: V gene, CDR3 protein.

TRBV7-8 CASSSFGQVNSPLHF
TRBV11-3 CASKKQGATGANVLTF
TRBV7-9 CASSLPTGRETYF
TRBV19 CASSFRGQVTEAFF
TRBV5-5 CASSPGPAERDTQYF
TRBV27 CASRPTGGNSPLHF
TRBV4-1 CASSQDSGLAGELTDTQYF
TRBV9 CASSALAGGQETQYF
TRBV5-5 CASFPETDYGYTF
TRBV29-1 CSVLQENTEAFF
TRBV19 CASSGDRGPLSNQPQHF
TRBV21-1 CASSQNLGLADTQYF
TRBV10-3 CAISDRDSSYNEQFF
TRBV10-2 CASSGEREKLFF
TRBV4-1 CASSQDHARREKLFF
TRBV5-1 CASSSGSSGGRETQYF
TRBV18 CASSPPVGTGPSDTQYF
TRBV29-1 CSVDRLNEQFF
TRBV3-1/TRBV3-2 CASSQGAGNSPLHF
TRBV27 CASSRGGVNTEAFF
TRBV4-2 CASSQEGSTTNEKLFF
TRBV10-1 CASSNDRAYGYTF
TRBV19 CASSIGGGYINEQFF
TRBV7-2 CASSFGTGTDSPLHF
TRBV19 CASSIDPSTGFNQPQHF
TRBV25-1 CASSDTSGVGYGYTF
TRBV15 CATTPGHLNTEAFF
TRBV19 CASSKGGGQGAFGANVLTF
TRBV5-4 CASSLGGGDVEETQYF
TRBV9 CASSVEGGGRTEAFF
TRBV7-2 CASSTGLAGYNEQFF
TRBV2 CASSGRTFYNEQFF
TRBV5-6 CASSQRGVNTEAFF
TRBV6-1 CASSEGQGAFYEQYF
TRBV27 CASRPLRGGVRDTQYF
TRBV7-3 CASSLTSRSGANVLTF
TRBV4-2 CASSQVGARQETQYF
TRBV4-1 CASSHPDRTNYGYTF
TRBV29-1 CSVGGTGESNTGELFF
TRBV2 CASSEDRGPVVPQHF
TRBV29-1 CSVGQSGADTQYF
TRBV3-1/TRBV3-2 CASSQKGARWNTGELFF
TRBV6-6 CASSPSLRDRVRNEQFF
TRBV5-1 CASSRDRGTDTQYF
TRBV5-6 CASSWGRGARSYNEQFF
TRBV4-2 CASSQDGSAGTMNTEAFF
TRBV5-1 CASRSGTTNEKLFF
TRBV29-1 CSVGPDRRLSYEQYF
TRBV6-5 CASKEVHNSPLHF
TRBV7-8 CASSLGEGLTTDTQYF